The source of this T cell receptor beta chain is a study of spatial heterogeneity in lung cancer. This clonotype was detected a few times. Indicated time point: sample taken at primary tumor resection. Sequencing was performed on whole RNA extracted from tumor and nontumor lung tissue, or from frozen PBMC, and the material was left unsorted. Samples came from 70 to 80 TRACERx patients with untreated early-stage lung cancer. TCRdb reanalysed the 5' RACE reads using MiXCR and keeps one entry per CDR3 protein. The sample holds about 95,000 distinct CDR3 sequences; approximately 8.5% are singletons and the top ten take about 7%. This receptor was identified in a male donor with early-stage non-small cell lung cancer. The sample was PBMCs, taken at surgery.

In DNA, the CDR3 is TGCAGTGCTAGCCACTGGACAGGAAGGGAAAAACTGTTTTTT. Translated, it gives CSASHWTGREKLFF. The chain is built from TRBV20-1 and TRBJ1-4, with 7 nucleotides matching TRBD1. The length of the CDR3 is 14 residues. Trimming cost V 3 bases and J 8 bases; bases outside gene matches: 9. Germline assignment: CDR1 DFQATT and CDR2 SNEGSKA (reference sequence).